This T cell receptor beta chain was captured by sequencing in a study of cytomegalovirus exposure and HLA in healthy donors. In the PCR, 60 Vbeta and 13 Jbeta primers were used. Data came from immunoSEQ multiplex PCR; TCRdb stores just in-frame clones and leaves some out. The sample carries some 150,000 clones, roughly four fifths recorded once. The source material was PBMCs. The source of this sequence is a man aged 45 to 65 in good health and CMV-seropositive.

Here the CDR3 reads CASRRTSGSYEQYF. Here the CDR3 DNA reads TGTGCCAGCAGAAGGACTAGCGGCTCCTACGAGCAGTACTTC. The chain joins TRBV6-5 to TRBJ2-5, with 10 bases matching TRBD2. The J call may be wrong; the DNA end is better matched by TRBJ2-7. There are 14 residues in the CDR3. The V gene's germline CDR1 is MNHEY and CDR2 SVGAGI.